This TCR beta chain is drawn from a study of CD8 T cells in ankylosing spondylitis. Overall study results and limits: A motif in TCR beta, a set of about eight highly homologous variants, appeared characteristic of ankylosing spondylitis blood. Matched ankylosing spondylitis synovial fluid reportedly contained a significantly enriched population of disease-linked clones. A number of the motif variants had already been described in reactive arthritis synovial fluid and blood. Disease-linked clones bore a CD8+ phenotype and were relatively rare in peripheral blood.

From germline, CDR1 is WSHSY and CDR2 SAAADI. This CDR3 has 16 residues. TCRdb used MiXCR to reprocess the 5' RACE reads, holding one entry per CDR3 protein. This sample has about 220,000 distinct CDR3 sequences, with about 18% found just once. This clonotype was counted only a few times. What it binds is unknown. One end of the junction varies from germline; a read error may be responsible. This TCR derives from a male donor with ankylosing spondylitis. The rearrangement uses TRBV10-2 and TRBJ2-1, with 11 bases lining up with TRBD1. Sequencing used blood, either unsorted or a sorted T cell fraction (not recorded which). For the CDR3, the DNA is TGCGCCAGCAGTGAGTCTTGGACAGGGGGCTACGATGAGCAGTTCTTC. The encoded protein is CASSESWTGGYDEQFF.